The sequence of this T cell receptor (beta chain) was determined in a study of shared clonotypes between healthy human individuals. Study context: Three men and a couple of women, aged 18 to 49, were donors. Researchers assigned three CD4 naive, three CD4 memory, two CD8 naive and one CD8 memory plate to each donor. Study results and caveats: Sequencing of the sorted subsets was shown by rarefaction to be incomplete despite large depth.

Comments on this clone: What it recognizes is unknown.

Profiling relied on immunoSEQ multiplex PCR, and the TCRdb table lists in-frame clones only, not all of them. The sample shows about 2.1 million clones, roughly 95% of them seen only once. CD8 cells classed as naive were CD45RO-negative and positively selected for CCR7, excluding terminally differentiated effector memory CD45RA+ cells. All participating donors were Caucasian adults from Nashville, Tennessee. The CDR3 covers 14 residues. Germline-derived CDR1 and CDR2 are WSHSY and SAAADI. Trimming took off 0 bases at V and 5 bases at J, with 11 bases between the two ends. The V gene is TRBV10-2, the J gene TRBJ2-7, with unresolved D. This sequence originates from a man younger than 35 in good health. Some clones in this sample may be carry-over from other donors' samples. The sequenced material came from naive CD8+ T cells from PBMCs. CDR3 bases: TGCGCCAGCAGTGAGTCCAGGACCAGCCACGAGCAGTACTTC. As protein: CASSESRTSHEQYF.